These T cell receptor beta chains were read from a single sample in a study of cytomegalovirus exposure and HLA in healthy donors. TCRdb's copy holds only in-frame clones and misses some; the assay was immunoSEQ multiplex PCR. The table records roughly 89,000 clones, roughly 60% of them present only once. The specimen was PBMCs. The receptor source for this set is a woman in her forties or fifties in good health and CMV-seropositive. The CDR3 runs from the conserved cysteine through the conserved F or W. The order of the fields is J gene, clone size, D gene, V gene, CDR3 protein, CDR3 DNA. A D gene is named only where the DNA matches it firmly. A row's size may be missing; if present it is once, few, many or a size class.

j_gene: TRBJ1-5
abundance: NA
d_gene: TRBD1
v_gene: TRBV19
CDR3aa: CASTATGLNQPQHF
CDR3nt: TGTGCCAGTACCGCGACAGGGCTCAATCAGCCCCAGCATTTT

j_gene: TRBJ1-2
abundance: NA
d_gene: NA
v_gene: TRBV6-5
CDR3aa: CASSRQDYGYTF
CDR3nt: TGTGCCAGCAGTCGACAGGACTATGGCTACACCTTC

j_gene: TRBJ2-5
abundance: NA
d_gene: TRBD2
v_gene: TRBV5-1
CDR3aa: CASSELTSGQETQYF
CDR3nt: TGCGCCAGCAGCGAGCTGACTAGCGGTCAAGAGACCCAGTACTTC

j_gene: TRBJ2-5
abundance: NA
d_gene: NA
v_gene: TRBV6-5
CDR3aa: CASSYDSRGRETQYF
CDR3nt: TGTGCCAGCAGTTACGATAGCAGGGGAAGAGAGACCCAGTACTTC

j_gene: TRBJ2-7
abundance: NA
d_gene: NA
v_gene: TRBV28
CDR3aa: CASLRGFSYEQYF
CDR3nt: TGTGCTTCACTCCGGGGATTCTCCTACGAGCAGTACTTC

j_gene: TRBJ1-1
abundance: NA
d_gene: NA
v_gene: TRBV5-6
CDR3aa: CASSLDAGSIGTEAFF
CDR3nt: TGTGCCAGCAGCTTGGATGCAGGGTCTATAGGTACTGAAGCTTTCTTT

j_gene: TRBJ1-6
abundance: NA
d_gene: TRBD1
v_gene: TRBV18
CDR3aa: CASSPVGQMNSPLHF
CDR3nt: TGTGCCAGCTCACCGGTGGGACAGATGAATTCACCCCTCCACTTT

j_gene: TRBJ2-3
abundance: NA
d_gene: TRBD2
v_gene: TRBV7-2
CDR3aa: CASSLGTSGVTDTQYF
CDR3nt: TGTGCCAGCAGCCTAGGGACTAGCGGGGTCACAGATACGCAGTATTTT

j_gene: TRBJ1-6
abundance: NA
d_gene: NA
v_gene: TRBV2
CDR3aa: CASSQGWNSPLHF
CDR3nt: TGTGCCAGCAGCCAGGGCTGGAATTCACCCCTCCACTTT

j_gene: TRBJ2-1
abundance: NA
d_gene: TRBD2
v_gene: TRBV10-3
CDR3aa: CAISATSGAYNEQFF
CDR3nt: TGTGCCATCAGCGCAACTAGCGGGGCTTACAATGAGCAGTTCTTC

j_gene: TRBJ1-1
abundance: once
d_gene: NA
v_gene: TRBV6-1
CDR3aa: CASSERGNTEAFF
CDR3nt: TGTGCCAGCAGTGAAAGGGGAAACACTGAAGCTTTCTTT

j_gene: TRBJ2-7
abundance: few
d_gene: TRBD1
v_gene: TRBV7-9
CDR3aa: CASSRTGQGPSQYF
CDR3nt: TGTGCCAGCAGCCGAACCGGACAGGGCCCTTCGCAGTACTTC

j_gene: TRBJ2-3
abundance: once
d_gene: NA
v_gene: TRBV29-1
CDR3aa: CSVWGGADTQYF
CDR3nt: TGCAGCGTGTGGGGGGGCGCAGATACGCAGTATTTT

j_gene: TRBJ1-4
abundance: few
d_gene: TRBD1
v_gene: TRBV7-2
CDR3aa: CASSQGQGNEKLFF
CDR3nt: TGTGCCAGCAGCCAGGGACAGGGAAATGAAAAACTGTTTTTT

j_gene: TRBJ1-5
abundance: few
d_gene: NA
v_gene: TRBV27
CDR3aa: CASSFGVGGDQPQHF
CDR3nt: TGTGCCAGCAGTTTCGGGGTTGGAGGAGATCAGCCCCAGCATTTT

j_gene: TRBJ2-1
abundance: NA
d_gene: TRBD2
v_gene: TRBV5-4
CDR3aa: CASSFEAGFYNEQFF
CDR3nt: TGTGCCAGCAGCTTCGAAGCGGGATTCTACAATGAGCAGTTCTTC

j_gene: TRBJ2-1
abundance: NA
d_gene: NA
v_gene: TRBV7-6
CDR3aa: CASSLANNEQFF
CDR3nt: TGTGCCAGCAGCTTAGCTAACAATGAGCAGTTCTTC

j_gene: TRBJ1-1
abundance: few
d_gene: TRBD1
v_gene: TRBV7-9
CDR3aa: CASSTTGDVGTEAFF
CDR3nt: TGTGCCAGCAGCACGACAGGGGATGTTGGCACTGAAGCTTTCTTT

j_gene: TRBJ2-1
abundance: few
d_gene: NA
v_gene: TRBV4-3
CDR3aa: CASSQDSSFYNEQFF
CDR3nt: TGCGCCAGCAGCCAAGATTCCAGTTTCTACAATGAGCAGTTCTTC

j_gene: TRBJ2-1
abundance: few
d_gene: TRBD1
v_gene: TRBV11-2
CDR3aa: CASRFTTGGRDEQFF
CDR3nt: TGTGCCAGCAGGTTTACGACAGGGGGCAGGGATGAGCAGTTCTTC

j_gene: TRBJ1-5
abundance: few
d_gene: NA
v_gene: TRBV28
CDR3aa: CASSGIREARNQPQHF
CDR3nt: TGTGCCAGCAGTGGCATTAGGGAGGCCCGCAATCAGCCCCAGCATTTT

j_gene: TRBJ1-5
abundance: NA
d_gene: TRBD1
v_gene: TRBV7-8
CDR3aa: CASSIIVYAQGAHQPQHF
CDR3nt: TGTGCCAGCAGCATAATCGTCTATGCACAGGGGGCGCATCAGCCCCAGCATTTT

j_gene: TRBJ1-2
abundance: NA
d_gene: NA
v_gene: TRBV7-9
CDR3aa: CASSFGSNYGYTF
CDR3nt: TGTGCCAGCAGCTTCGGGTCGAACTATGGCTACACCTTC

j_gene: TRBJ2-2
abundance: NA
d_gene: NA
v_gene: TRBV4-2
CDR3aa: CASSPWGGAATGELFF
CDR3nt: TGTGCCAGCAGCCCCTGGGGGGGGGCCGCCACCGGGGAGCTGTTTTTT

j_gene: TRBJ2-3
abundance: few
d_gene: TRBD1
v_gene: TRBV29-1
CDR3aa: CSVARGSERDTQYF
CDR3nt: TGCAGCGTCGCCAGGGGGTCAGAACGAGATACGCAGTATTTT

j_gene: TRBJ2-2
abundance: NA
d_gene: TRBD1
v_gene: TRBV27
CDR3aa: CASSFRGIYANTGELFF
CDR3nt: TGTGCCAGCAGTTTCAGGGGGATCTACGCGAACACCGGGGAGCTGTTTTTT

j_gene: TRBJ2-3
abundance: NA
d_gene: TRBD2
v_gene: TRBV2
CDR3aa: CASTYGGATTDTQYF
CDR3nt: TGTGCCAGCACCTACGGGGGGGCCACTACAGATACGCAGTATTTT

j_gene: TRBJ2-7
abundance: NA
d_gene: TRBD1
v_gene: TRBV7-9
CDR3aa: CASSRRDRQTYEQYF
CDR3nt: TGTGCCAGCAGCAGACGGGACAGGCAGACATACGAGCAGTACTTC

j_gene: TRBJ2-5
abundance: NA
d_gene: NA
v_gene: TRBV13
CDR3aa: CASSLGGGGETQYF
CDR3nt: TGTGCCAGCAGCTTGGGCGGAGGAGGAGAGACCCAGTACTTC

j_gene: TRBJ1-2
abundance: few
d_gene: NA
v_gene: TRBV28
CDR3aa: CASSLLLNRRTGYGYTF
CDR3nt: TGTGCCAGCAGTTTACTTCTTAATAGGAGGACCGGATATGGCTACACCTTC

j_gene: TRBJ1-6
abundance: NA
d_gene: NA
v_gene: TRBV7-2
CDR3aa: CASSLGGLTNSPLHF
CDR3nt: TGTGCCAGCAGCTTAGGCGGGCTGACTAATTCACCCCTCCACTTT

j_gene: TRBJ2-5
abundance: NA
d_gene: NA
v_gene: TRBV9
CDR3aa: CASSVDGRAGASQETQYF
CDR3nt: TGTGCCAGCAGCGTAGATGGGCGGGCGGGGGCTAGCCAAGAGACCCAGTACTTC